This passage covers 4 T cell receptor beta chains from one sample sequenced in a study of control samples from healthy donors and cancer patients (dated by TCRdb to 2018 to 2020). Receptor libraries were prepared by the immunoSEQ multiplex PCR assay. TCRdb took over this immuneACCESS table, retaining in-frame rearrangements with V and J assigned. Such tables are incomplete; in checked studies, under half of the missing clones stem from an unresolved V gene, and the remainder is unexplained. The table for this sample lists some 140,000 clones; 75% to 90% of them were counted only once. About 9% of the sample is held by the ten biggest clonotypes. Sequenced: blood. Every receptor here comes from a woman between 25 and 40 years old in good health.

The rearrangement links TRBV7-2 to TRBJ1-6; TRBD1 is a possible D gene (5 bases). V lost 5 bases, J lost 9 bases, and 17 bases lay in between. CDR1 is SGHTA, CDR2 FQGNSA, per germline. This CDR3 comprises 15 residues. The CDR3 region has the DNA TGTGCCAGCAGCGACAGCCCATCGCTGGGTTCACCCCTCCACTTT. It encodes CASSDSPSLGSPLHF.

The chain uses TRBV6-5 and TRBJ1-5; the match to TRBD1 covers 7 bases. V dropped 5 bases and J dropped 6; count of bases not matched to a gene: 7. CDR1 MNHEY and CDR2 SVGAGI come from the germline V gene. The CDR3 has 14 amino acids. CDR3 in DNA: TGTGCCAGCAGTCCTACAGGGGTAGGTCAGCCCCAGCATTTT. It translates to CASSPTGVGQPQHF.

CDR3 in DNA: TGTGCCAGCAGAGATTACAATGAGCAGTTCTTC. Encoded protein: CASRDYNEQFF. J is TRBJ2-1 and V is TRBV6-6; D is unclear. V shed 6 bases and J shed 4 bases, with 4 bases lying between them. Germline values: CDR1 MNHNY, CDR2 SVGAGI (reference sequence). The CDR3 totals 11 residues.

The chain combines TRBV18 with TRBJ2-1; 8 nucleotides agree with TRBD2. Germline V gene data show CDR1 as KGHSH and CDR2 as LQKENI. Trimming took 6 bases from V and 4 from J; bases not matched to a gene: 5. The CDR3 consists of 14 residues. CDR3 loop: CASSRSGGYNEQFF. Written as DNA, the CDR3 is TGTGCCAGCTCCCGAAGCGGGGGTTACAATGAGCAGTTCTTC.